Sequencing of this TCR beta chain was carried out in a study of early T cells in non-severe SARS-CoV-2 infection. Study-level background: It was bulk RNA from unsorted whole blood that was sequenced, and the chains were unpaired. Broader study findings: VDJdb-based matching was biased toward anti-spike CD8 responses and missed private and CD4 specificities.

This clonotype turned up a few times. Its target is not known. Separate cDNA molecules each had unique molecular identifiers attached to them. TCRdb independently ran MiXCR on the 5' RACE reads; one entry per CDR3 protein. The sample has around 26,000 distinct CDR3 sequences, roughly 4% seen once. Trimming left V 5 bases short and J 5 bases short, with 22 bases between. Looked up from germline, CDR1 is SGHVS and CDR2 is FNYEAQ. The CDR3 consists of 17 residues. The specimen sequenced was whole blood. The origin of this receptor is an adult who was a healthcare worker with PCR-confirmed SARS-CoV-2 infection or an uninfected control (not recorded which). This rearrangement joins TRBV7-6 to TRBJ2-1; D is possibly TRBD1 (6 bases). CDR3 in amino acids: CASSMNPGQLTDNEQFF. The CDR3 nucleotides read TGTGCCAGCAGCATGAACCCGGGACAACTCACCGACAATGAGCAGTTCTTC.